This T cell receptor (beta chain) was sequenced in a study of cytomegalovirus exposure and HLA in healthy donors. The study's findings and limits: Donors were assumed by presence/absence analyses to have roughly uniform sequencing depth. The classifier reportedly diagnosed cytomegalovirus status with high specificity and sensitivity.

The CDR3 is 16 amino acids. From germline, CDR1 is SNHLY and CDR2 FYNNEI. The J segment lost 2 bases and the V segment lost 8 bases, leaving 12 bases of the junction unmatched. PCR amplification relied on 60 Vbeta primers (plus 13 Jbeta primers). Using immunoSEQ multiplex PCR, the repertoire was profiled, and TCRdb retains in-frame clones only, with some absent. The sample has 100,000 to 150,000 clones; 81% are singletons. In regard to this clone: Its specificity is unknown.

Material for sequencing was PBMCs. J is TRBJ2-7 and V is TRBV2; 10 nucleotides match TRBD2. The clonotype was recovered from a man in his late teens or twenties in good health and CMV-seropositive. CDR3 coding DNA: TGTGCCAGCGGGGGACTAGCGACAGAACGCACCTACGAGCAGTACTTC. This sequence encodes CASGGLATERTYEQYF.